The present T cell receptor beta chain was sequenced within a study of identical twins. Study-level points and caveats: While abundant cord blood beta clonotypes carried fewer insertions, memory repertoires showed no such pattern. Out-of-frame alpha sequences common to twins exhibited a surplus of low generation probability.

The CDR3 extends over 15 amino acids. V was clipped by 7 bases and J by 2 bases, with 15 bases between them. CDR1 and CDR2 from the germline V gene are MNHNS and SASEGT. After template switching added a universal primer site, the resulting cDNA carried unique molecular identifiers. Each CDR3 protein gets one entry after TCRdb re-called the 5' RACE reads with MiXCR. The sample holds about 530,000 distinct CDR3 sequences, 20% to 25% seen once. To note about this clonotype: The antigen remains unidentified.

The data also belong to a second study, concerning yellow fever vaccine responses in identical twins.

V and J are TRBV6-1 and TRBJ2-1; a possible D gene is TRBD1 (5 bases). This clonotype was sampled from a woman between 18 and 30 years old in good health. What was sequenced was CD4+ T cells sorted from blood. The CDR3 nucleotides read TGTGCCAGCACGGGTCAGGGTCGAGCCTACAATGAGCAGTTCTTC. Translation: CASTGQGRAYNEQFF.